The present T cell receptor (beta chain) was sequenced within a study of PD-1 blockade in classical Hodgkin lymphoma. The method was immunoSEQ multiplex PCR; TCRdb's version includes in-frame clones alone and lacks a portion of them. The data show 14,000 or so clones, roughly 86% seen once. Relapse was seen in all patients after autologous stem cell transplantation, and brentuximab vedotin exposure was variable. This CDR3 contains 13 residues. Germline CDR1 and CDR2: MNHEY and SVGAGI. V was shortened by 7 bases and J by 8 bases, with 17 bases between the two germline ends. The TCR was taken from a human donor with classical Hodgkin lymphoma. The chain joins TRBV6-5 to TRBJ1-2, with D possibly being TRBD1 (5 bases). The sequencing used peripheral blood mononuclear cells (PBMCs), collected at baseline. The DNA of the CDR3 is TGTGCCAGCAACGCCCGGGACGCCCGGGGCTACACCTTC. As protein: CASNARDARGYTF.